The source of this T cell receptor (beta chain) is a study of CD8 T cells in ankylosing spondylitis. Libraries of TCR beta came from quantitative 5'-RACE with molecular barcodes. TCRdb itself ran the 5' RACE reads through MiXCR, one entry per CDR3 protein. The data hold roughly 180,000 distinct CDR3 sequences, with roughly 13% observed a single time. Overall study findings and caveats: Typical of ankylosing spondylitis blood, it appeared, was a TCR beta motif of under 10 highly homologous variants. Clones that were linked to disease were CD8+ and were relatively rare in peripheral blood.

The table lists this clonotype with many counts. As yet, its antigen is unknown. Losses at the gene ends were 8 bases for V and 3 bases for J; bases not matched to a gene: 8. Germline loops: CDR1 SQVTM, CDR2 ANQGSEA. This CDR3 spans 14 amino acids. The sequence was obtained from a male donor with ankylosing spondylitis or in good health (not recorded which). The sequenced material came from blood, either unsorted or a sorted T cell fraction (not recorded which). The chain employs TRBV29-1 and TRBJ2-1, with 9 bases fitting TRBD1. The CDR3 sequence is CSLLGQGLYNEQFF. CDR3 sequence (DNA): TGCAGCCTTTTGGGACAGGGCCTCTACAATGAGCAGTTCTTC.